Sequencing of this T cell receptor (beta chain) was carried out in a study of beta chain features in type 1 diabetes. As for this clone: Its antigen is as yet unknown.

The sequenced template was cDNA made from the entire isolated RNA. Profiled with immunoSEQ multiplex PCR; TCRdb holds only in-frame clones, not every one. The data show approximately 600,000 clones, around 12% seen once. The study, taken as a whole, reports: Type 1 diabetes patients showed a moderate but significant shortening of TCRB CDR3s in all four CD4+ subsets.

Germline V gene data show CDR1 as SGHVS and CDR2 as FQNEAQ. CDR3 size: 12 residues. The trim removed 5 bases at V and 9 bases at J, leaving 6 bases unmatched. The source material was naive CD4+ T cells from blood. The clonotype comes from a man aged 25-40 years with type 1 diabetes. This chain connects TRBV7-8 to TRBJ2-7; 8 positions match TRBD1. Here the CDR3 reads CASSETGTGQYF. CDR3 coding DNA: TGTGCCAGCAGCGAAACCGGGACAGGGCAGTACTTC.